The present T cell receptor beta chain was sequenced within a study of OX40 agonist ivuxolimab in advanced cancers. Points from the study as a whole: CD8+ T cells were the subset that, on average, had more expanded clones than CD4+.

About this clone: No antigen is known for it.

Libraries were prepared by immunoSEQ multiplex PCR; TCRdb keeps only in-frame clonotypes and omits some of them. The sample includes about 59,000 clones, approximately 81% of them seen just once. This clonotype originated in an adult with an advanced solid tumor such as melanoma, head and neck, liver or kidney cancer. The sample in question was CD4+ or CD8+ T cells sorted from blood, obtained in a trial of the OX40 agonist ivuxolimab.

DNA for the CDR3: TGCAGCGTTGCGTCCGCTTCCCTGCGCGTGAGGTACTTC. As protein: CSVASASLRVRYF. The rearrangement uses TRBV29-1 and TRBJ2-4, with D hard to call. Trimming pared 4 bases from V and 15 bases from J, leaving 22 bases between. The CDR3 has 13 residues. CDR1 SQVTM and CDR2 ANQGSEA come from the germline V gene.